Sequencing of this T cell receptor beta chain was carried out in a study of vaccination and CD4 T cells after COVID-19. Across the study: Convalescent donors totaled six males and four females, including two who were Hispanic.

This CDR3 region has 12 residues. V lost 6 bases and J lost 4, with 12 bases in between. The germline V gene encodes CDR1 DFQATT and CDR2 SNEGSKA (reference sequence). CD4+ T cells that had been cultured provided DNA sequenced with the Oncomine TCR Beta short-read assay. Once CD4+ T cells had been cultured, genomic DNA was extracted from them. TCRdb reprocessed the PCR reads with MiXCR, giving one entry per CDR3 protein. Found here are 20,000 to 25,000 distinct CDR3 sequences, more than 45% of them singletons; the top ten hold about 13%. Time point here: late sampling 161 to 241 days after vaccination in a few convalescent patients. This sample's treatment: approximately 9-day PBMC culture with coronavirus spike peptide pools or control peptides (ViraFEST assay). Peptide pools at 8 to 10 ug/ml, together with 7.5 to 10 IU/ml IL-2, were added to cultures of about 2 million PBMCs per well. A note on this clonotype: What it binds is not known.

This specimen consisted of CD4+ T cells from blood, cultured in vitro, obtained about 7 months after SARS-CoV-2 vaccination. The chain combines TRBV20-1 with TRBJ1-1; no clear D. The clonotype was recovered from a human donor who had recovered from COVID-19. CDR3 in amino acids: CSAEWVGTEAFF. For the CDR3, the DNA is TGCAGTGCGGAATGGGTCGGCACTGAAGCTTTCTTT.